Listed below are T cell receptor beta chains from one sample, sequenced in a study of cytomegalovirus exposure and HLA in healthy donors. Clones were read by immunoSEQ multiplex PCR, and TCRdb kept only the in-frame ones, dropping some. This repertoire shows 150,000 to 180,000 clones, 75% to 90% found once; its top ten account for about 22%. The sequenced sample was PBMCs. These receptor sequences come from a man younger than 30 in good health and CMV-seropositive. Each CDR3 is given with its conserved first and last residue. A D gene is named only where the DNA matches it firmly. Rows give clone size only sometimes, using once, few, many, or a class for an expanded clone.

j_gene: TRBJ1-2
abundance: NA
v_gene: TRBV7-2
d_gene: TRBD1
CDR3aa: CASSPGQELRYTF
CDR3nt: TGTGCCAGCAGCCCGGGACAGGAGCTGCGCTACACCTTC

j_gene: TRBJ1-3
abundance: NA
v_gene: TRBV19
d_gene: TRBD1
CDR3aa: CASNSRGQLNTIYF
CDR3nt: TGTGCCAGTAACAGCCGGGGACAGTTAAACACCATATATTTT

j_gene: TRBJ1-4
abundance: NA
v_gene: TRBV6-1
d_gene: NA
CDR3aa: CASSEGASSWLAFF
CDR3nt: TGTGCCAGCAGTGAGGGGGCCAGTTCTTGGCTAGCTTTTTTT

j_gene: TRBJ1-1
abundance: NA
v_gene: TRBV30
d_gene: NA
CDR3aa: CAWSAEETNTEAFF
CDR3nt: TGTGCCTGGAGTGCGGAGGAGACGAACACTGAAGCTTTCTTT

j_gene: TRBJ2-5
abundance: NA
v_gene: TRBV7-9
d_gene: NA
CDR3aa: CASSSHGRRETQYF
CDR3nt: TGTGCCAGCAGCTCCCATGGTCGGAGGGAGACCCAGTACTTC

j_gene: TRBJ1-5
abundance: NA
v_gene: TRBV7-6
d_gene: NA
CDR3aa: CASSLGANQPQHF
CDR3nt: TGTGCCAGCAGCTTAGGAGCCAATCAGCCCCAGCATTTT

j_gene: TRBJ1-2
abundance: NA
v_gene: TRBV7-9
d_gene: TRBD1
CDR3aa: CASSFIQGAGGYTF
CDR3nt: TGTGCCAGCAGCTTTATTCAGGGGGCTGGCGGCTACACCTTC

j_gene: TRBJ1-1
abundance: NA
v_gene: TRBV27
d_gene: NA
CDR3aa: CASGVNTEAFF
CDR3nt: TGTGCCAGCGGAGTGAACACTGAAGCTTTCTTT

j_gene: TRBJ1-1
abundance: NA
v_gene: TRBV6-1
d_gene: NA
CDR3aa: CASSEAAAEAFF
CDR3nt: TGTGCCAGCAGTGAAGCGGCGGCTGAAGCTTTCTTT

j_gene: TRBJ2-5
abundance: once
v_gene: TRBV5-1
d_gene: TRBD2
CDR3aa: CASSLVAGEGFQETQYF
CDR3nt: TGCGCCAGCAGCTTGGTTGCGGGGGAAGGGTTCCAAGAGACCCAGTACTTC

j_gene: TRBJ2-3
abundance: NA
v_gene: TRBV6-4
d_gene: NA
CDR3aa: CASSDSTEADTQYF
CDR3nt: TGTGCCAGCAGTGACTCGACAGAAGCAGATACGCAGTATTTT

j_gene: TRBJ1-1
abundance: few
v_gene: TRBV6-4
d_gene: NA
CDR3aa: CASSDSQNTEAFF
CDR3nt: TGTGCCAGCAGTGACTCACAGAACACTGAAGCTTTCTTT

j_gene: TRBJ1-2
abundance: NA
v_gene: TRBV18
d_gene: NA
CDR3aa: CASSPPFSDTYGYTF
CDR3nt: TGTGCCAGCTCACCACCTTTCTCGGACACCTATGGCTACACCTTC

j_gene: TRBJ2-7
abundance: NA
v_gene: TRBV19
d_gene: TRBD2
CDR3aa: CASSIGASGRGGYEQYF
CDR3nt: TGTGCCAGTAGTATAGGGGCTAGCGGGAGAGGAGGATACGAGCAGTACTTC

j_gene: TRBJ1-1
abundance: once
v_gene: TRBV19
d_gene: NA
CDR3aa: CASSHREHTEAFF
CDR3nt: TGTGCCAGTAGCCACAGGGAGCACACTGAAGCTTTCTTT

j_gene: TRBJ2-7
abundance: NA
v_gene: TRBV9
d_gene: NA
CDR3aa: CASSVGGTAYEQYF
CDR3nt: TGTGCCAGCAGCGTAGGCGGGACGGCCTACGAGCAGTACTTC